Below, 10 T cell receptor beta chains from the same sample are listed, as sequenced in a study of blood T cells in healthy people across ages. A J-beta primer mix and a sample-barcoded 5' primer were used in a second PCR of roughly 7 to 12 cycles. Via MiXCR, TCRdb re-called the 5' RACE reads, giving one row per CDR3 protein. The sample yields about 840,000 distinct CDR3 sequences, just under 30% seen once. The data were also submitted as part of a second study, on T cells of mothers and their children.

The specimen was blood. These TCRs come from a woman between 40 and 50 years old in good health.

This clonotype appeared a few times. The chain couples TRBV24-1 to TRBJ2-2; 8 bases align to TRBD1. The junction had 6 bases not matched to a gene; V was cut back by 9 bases and J by 4 bases. CDR3 length equals 14 residues. CDR1 KGHDR and CDR2 SFDVKD come from the germline V gene. The chain's CDR3 is CATSQGAPTGELFF. CDR3 DNA: TGTGCCACCTCCCAGGGGGCCCCCACCGGGGAGCTGTTTTTT.

This chain links TRBV20-1 with TRBJ2-7, with TRBD2 matching over 15 bases. The length of the CDR3 is 16 residues. J lost 0 bases, V lost 6 bases, and 6 bases had no gene match. CDR1 DFQATT and CDR2 SNEGSKA come from the germline V gene (reference sequence). The CDR3 DNA reads TGCAGTGCCCGGGGACTAGCGGGGGGAAGCTCCTACGAGCAGTACTTC. Its translation is CSARGLAGGSSYEQYF.

This chain uses TRBV3-1 with TRBJ2-5; a weak D match, TRBD2 (5 bases). V lost 6 bases to trimming and J lost 11 bases, with 19 bases between them. Looked up from germline, CDR1 is LGHDT and CDR2 is YNNKEL (reference sequence). The CDR3 consists of 13 residues. In nucleotides, the CDR3 is TGTGCCAGCAGGCGTAAATCTAGCAGTGAGCAGTACTTC. Residues: CASRRKSSSEQYF.

The chain links TRBV4-1 to TRBJ2-3; D uncertain. The CDR3 spans 16 residues. Germline lookup yields CDR1 MGHRA and CDR2 YSYEKL. V lost 0 bases and J lost 3, with 13 bases in between. The CDR3 here is CASSQDITTRTDTQYF. In nucleotides, the CDR3 is TGCGCCAGCAGCCAAGATATAACAACACGAACAGATACGCAGTATTTT.

The V gene is TRBV12-3 or TRBV12-4, the J gene TRBJ2-7; no clear D gene. The CDR3 loop spans 13 amino acids. V was trimmed by 1 base and J by 7 bases, leaving 11 bases between them. CDR3 nucleotides: TGTGCCAGCAGTTTAGGTCAACCCAATGAGCAGTACTTC. Translating gives CASSLGQPNEQYF.

This clonotype was picked up one time. The rearrangement joins TRBV7-9 to TRBJ2-1; D assignment may be TRBD1 or TRBD2 (7 bases each). Germline CDR1 reads SEHNR; CDR2 reads FQNEAQ (reference sequence). This CDR3 has 13 amino acids. The CDR3 DNA reads as TGTGCTCAGGGGGGGAGACAATACAATGAGCAGTTCTTC. Amino acids: CAQGGRQYNEQFF.

V and J are TRBV20-1 and TRBJ1-5; 11 nucleotides line up with TRBD1. Germline CDR1 is DFQATT and CDR2 is SNEGSKA (reference sequence). This CDR3 has 16 amino acids. With V trimmed by 6 bases and J by 0 bases, 7 bases remained unmatched. The CDR3 loop reads CSAEGQGVNSNQPQHF. CDR3 sequence (DNA): TGCAGTGCCGAGGGACAGGGGGTTAATAGCAATCAGCCCCAGCATTTT.

CDR3 coding DNA: TGCAGCGTTGAAGATCTTGAAACAGGCCGACGGGGCGAGCAGTACTTC. This gives the protein CSVEDLETGRRGEQYF. The chain couples TRBV29-1 to TRBJ2-7, with D perhaps given as TRBD1 or TRBD2 (5 bases each). Germline V gene sequence: CDR1 SQVTM, CDR2 ANQGSEA. V shed 0 bases and J shed 6 bases, with 21 bases lying between them. This CDR3 contains 16 residues.

This clonotype occurred a few times. This chain connects TRBV5-1 to TRBJ1-2; 9 bases align to TRBD1. Germline V lookup: CDR1 SGHRS, CDR2 YFSETQ. The CDR3 runs 14 residues. Trimming cost V 3 bases and J 6 bases; bases outside gene matches: 6. The CDR3 region has the DNA TGCGCCAGCAGCTCGGACAGGGGAAATAATGGCTACACCTTC. Its translation: CASSSDRGNNGYTF.

A single count supports this clonotype. A much larger clone sits a single nucleotide away, making a read error possible. The rearrangement uses TRBV5-1 and TRBJ1-2; D remains unclear. The length of the CDR3 is 14 residues. Germline V gene sequence: CDR1 SGHRS, CDR2 YFSETQ. CDR3 coding DNA: TGCGCCAGCAGCTTGGCCGGTGGTGACTATAGCTACACCTTC. Protein sequence: CASSLAGGDYSYTF.